The clone carrying this TCR beta chain was found a few times. As yet, its antigen is unknown. This record belongs to a study of beta chain features in type 1 diabetes. Study conclusions and caveats: Shorter TCRB CDR3s, moderately but significantly so, were found in Type 1 diabetes patients in all four CD4+ subsets. Patients with type 1 diabetes carried fewer insertions and had more deletions at their VDJ junctions. For patients and controls alike, PCR might favor shorter templates to the same degree.

Expressed TCRB transcripts were sequenced after all isolated RNA was converted to cDNA. An average around 3.3 million reads came from naive, central memory and regulatory T cell samples. Method: immunoSEQ multiplex PCR; TCRdb's copy keeps in-frame clones and lacks some. Altogether about 44,000 clones are present, around 50% being singletons, with the ten largest covering approximately 2%. This CDR3 region has 16 residues. Trimming stripped 3 bases from V and 1 base from J, with 16 bases between. The germline V gene has CDR1 SGDLS and CDR2 YYNGEE. The rearrangement links TRBV9 to TRBJ1-1; the D gene is possibly TRBD1 (5 bases). What was sequenced was Tregs from blood. This sequence originates from a young woman in good health. CDR3 region: CASSAYLTGANTEAFF. Written as DNA, the CDR3 is TGTGCCAGCAGCGCCTACCTCACAGGTGCGAACACTGAAGCTTTCTTT.